The rows below give T cell receptor beta chains drawn from one sample of a study of T-cell reconstitution after alpha-beta-depleted transplantation in children. TCRdb re-analysed the PCR reads in MiXCR, keeping a single row per CDR3 protein. The table has a few hundred thousand distinct CDR3 sequences, roughly 26% seen once. Source: PBMCs, taken before TCRalphabeta/CD19-depleted stem cell transplant. Receptors were obtained from a girl aged 2 to 9 with Fanconi anemia, due to receive a stem cell transplant. CDR3s include the opening cysteine and the closing phenylalanine or tryptophan. The D gene is left open where the match is weak. Clone size, where shown, is once, few, many, or a class for clones that have expanded.

.,TRBJ2-7,few,TRBV10-3,CAISGTNSYEQYF,TGTGCCATCAGTGGGACAAACTCCTACGAGCAGTACTTC
.,TRBJ2-2,many,TRBV6-5,CASSTPGQIAGELFF,TGTGCCAGCAGTACCCCCGGACAGATAGCCGGGGAGCTGTTTTTT
.,TRBJ1-1,.,TRBV10-3,CAISGTGNTEAFF,TGTGCCATCAGTGGGACGGGGAACACTGAAGCTTTCTTT
TRBD2,TRBJ2-7,many,TRBV9,CASSVGLAGYEQYF,TGTGCCAGCAGCGTAGGACTAGCGGGGTACGAGCAGTACTTC
TRBD1,TRBJ2-7,many,TRBV12-3/TRBV12-4,CASSLQGARYEQYF,TGTGCCAGCAGTTTACAGGGGGCGCGTTACGAGCAGTACTTC
TRBD2,TRBJ2-7,.,TRBV13,CASSLSPSGPPYEQYF,TGTGCCAGCAGCTTATCTCCTAGCGGGCCTCCCTACGAGCAGTACTTC
.,TRBJ2-7,few,TRBV28,CASSTEQGPNSYEQYF,TGTGCCAGCAGCACGGAACAGGGCCCTAACTCCTACGAGCAGTACTTC
.,TRBJ2-1,.,TRBV10-1,CASSPWRDSYNEQFF,TGCGCCAGCAGTCCCTGGCGGGACTCCTACAATGAGCAGTTCTTC
TRBD2,TRBJ2-3,many,TRBV12-3/TRBV12-4,CASSIVLAGGGNTQYF,TGTGCCAGCAGTATCGTGCTAGCGGGGGGGGGGAATACGCAGTATTTT
TRBD1,TRBJ2-7,many,TRBV7-9,CASSPKTGTGNYEQYF,TGTGCCAGCAGCCCCAAAACCGGGACAGGGAACTACGAGCAGTACTTC
TRBD2,TRBJ2-1,.,TRBV11-3,CASSFGGDVSYNEQFF,TGTGCCAGCAGCTTCGGGGGGGACGTCTCCTACAATGAGCAGTTCTTC
.,TRBJ2-3,.,TRBV2,CASSEPRASTDTQYF,TGTGCCAGCAGTGAACCCAGGGCTAGCACAGATACGCAGTATTTT
TRBD2,TRBJ2-2,many,TRBV27,CASSVLAVTTGELFF,TGTGCCAGCAGTGTGCTAGCGGTTACCACCGGGGAGCTGTTTTTT
.,TRBJ2-3,.,TRBV12-2,CASRLASSSGGPTTHYGTDTQYF,TGTGCAAGTCGCTTAGCGTCCTCTAGCGGGGGGCCAACTACTCACTACGGCACAGATACGCAGTATTTT
.,TRBJ2-7,.,TRBV7-9,CASSFPQGRGEQYF,TGTGCCAGCAGCTTCCCTCAAGGCAGGGGCGAGCAGTACTTC
.,TRBJ2-5,.,TRBV7-6,CASSLVLAGETQYF,TGTGCCAGCAGCTTAGTCCTGGCTGGAGAGACCCAGTACTTC
.,TRBJ2-3,many,TRBV29-1,CSGGGGSDTQYF,TGCAGCGGTGGAGGGGGCTCGGATACGCAGTATTTT
TRBD1,TRBJ2-7,many,TRBV7-2,CASSSRQGAYEQYF,TGTGCCAGCAGCTCCCGACAGGGGGCTTACGAGCAGTACTTC
.,TRBJ1-5,few,TRBV12-3/TRBV12-4,CASSSGAYYQPQHF,TGTGCCAGCAGTTCCGGGGCCTACTATCAGCCCCAGCATTTT
.,TRBJ2-3,.,TRBV10-3,CAISDPGRGTDTQYF,TGTGCCATCAGTGATCCGGGAAGGGGCACAGATACGCAGTATTTT
.,TRBJ2-4,.,TRBV9,CASSAQLGEGIQYF,TGTGCCAGCAGCGCCCAACTAGGGGAAGGCATTCAGTACTTC
.,TRBJ2-4,many,TRBV6-1,CASSARRLAKNIQYF,TGTGCCAGCAGTGCCAGGAGGTTAGCCAAAAACATTCAGTACTTC
TRBD1,TRBJ2-3,many,TRBV12-3/TRBV12-4,CASSLQQGVMTDTQYF,TGTGCCAGCAGTTTACAACAGGGGGTTATGACAGATACGCAGTATTTT
.,TRBJ2-1,.,TRBV7-7,CASSLALPTEQFF,TGTGCCAGCAGCTTAGCGTTACCAACCGAGCAGTTCTTC
.,TRBJ1-3,.,TRBV20-1,CSARDLGNTIYF,TGCAGTGCTAGAGATCTTGGAAACACCATATATTTT
TRBD2,TRBJ2-1,.,TRBV11-1,CASSPSPGLAGMGNEQFF,TGTGCCAGCAGCCCCTCCCCGGGACTAGCGGGAATGGGCAATGAGCAGTTCTTC
.,TRBJ2-3,once,TRBV15,CATSRGQTDTQYF,TGTGCCACCAGCAGAGGACAGACAGATACGCAGTATTTT
.,TRBJ1-5,.,TRBV20-1,CSAHTGQPNQPQHF,TGCAGTGCCCACACAGGACAGCCTAATCAGCCCCAGCATTTT
TRBD2,TRBJ2-7,once,TRBV20-1,CSARPGTSGRSEKYF,TGCAGTGCTAGGCCCGGGACTAGCGGGAGGTCAGAGAAGTACTTC